This record concerns one T cell receptor (beta chain) sequence. From germline, CDR1 is MNHEY and CDR2 SVGAGI. CDR3 length: 12 amino acids. Unmatched junction bases numbered 2, after V lost 6 bases and J lost 4 bases. The data were obtained in a study of cytomegalovirus exposure and HLA in healthy donors. With 60 Vbeta and 13 Jbeta primers, the PCR was carried out. TCRdb's table, derived via immunoSEQ multiplex PCR, lists solely in-frame clones and lacks some. The sample comprises 250,000 to 350,000 clones, 86% of which are singletons, and almost 4% rests with the top ten. The sample was PBMCs. The TCR comes from a middle-aged man in good health and CMV-seropositive. The genes are TRBV6-5 and TRBJ1-2; TRBD1 matches at 7 bases. The DNA for the CDR3 is TGTGCCAGCAGGACAGGGTCCTATGGCTACACCTTC. This codes for CASRTGSYGYTF.